Below are 24 T cell receptor beta chains sequenced from a single sample in a study of cytomegalovirus exposure and HLA in healthy donors. The PCR ran on 60 Vbeta and 13 Jbeta primers. TCRdb's table, derived via immunoSEQ multiplex PCR, lists solely in-frame clones and lacks some. The sample lists about 120,000 clones; roughly four fifths were seen once. What was sequenced was PBMCs. These receptors originate from a man between 35 and 55 years old in good health and CMV-seronegative.

The rearrangement joins TRBV4-2 to TRBJ2-7, with 9 bases that match TRBD1. The CDR3 is 14 residues long. Germline values: CDR1 LGHNA, CDR2 YNFKEQ. V lost 5 bases and J lost 2; bases outside the gene matches: 4. Written as DNA, the CDR3 is TGTGCCAGCAGCTCCGGACAGGGGACCTACGAGCAGTACTTC. Residues: CASSSGQGTYEQYF.

The J gene is TRBJ2-7, the V gene TRBV6-7; no clear D gene. TRBV6-7 belongs to the ORF category, with a function that is uncertain. Trimming took 2 bases from V and 1 from J, leaving 12 bases between them. The CDR3 has 15 residues. In DNA form, the CDR3 reads TGTGCCAGCAGTTACACCGCAGGTGGGTCCTACGAGCAGTACTTC. Amino acids: CASSYTAGGSYEQYF.

In DNA, the CDR3 is TGTGCCTGGAGTGACTCAGGGGGAGAGACCCAGTACTTC. This codes for CAWSDSGGETQYF. The chain uses TRBV30 and TRBJ2-5; 7 bases are shared with TRBD1. Germline values: CDR1 GTSNPN, CDR2 SVGIG (reference sequence). The CDR3 has 13 residues. The junction had 3 bases not matched to a gene; V was cut back by 1 base and J by 4 bases.

The V gene is TRBV6-5, the J gene TRBJ2-7; perhaps TRBD1 as D (6 bases). Germline V gene lookup returns CDR1 MNHEY and CDR2 SVGAGI. V lost 10 bases and J 3 bases, leaving 16 bases between the germline ends. The CDR3 consists of 13 residues. CDR3 protein: CATTGTPSYEQYF. Here the CDR3 DNA reads TGTGCCACCACCGGGACACCAAGCTACGAGCAGTACTTC.

This clone has only a few counts. The rearrangement joins TRBV28 to TRBJ2-7; 8 bases match TRBD1. The CDR3 is 14 residues long. V shed 7 bases and J 3 bases; nucleotides not matched to a gene: 8. The germline gives CDR1 MDHEN, CDR2 SYDVKM. Here the CDR3 DNA reads TGTGCCAGCAAACCCGGGACAGGACACTACGAGCAGTACTTC. Translating it yields CASKPGTGHYEQYF.

V and J are TRBV28 and TRBJ2-1; D is ambiguous. Germline V CDR1 and CDR2: MDHEN, SYDVKM. Trimming removed 5 bases from V and 6 bases from J, with 14 bases in between. The CDR3 is 14 amino acids. This chain's CDR3 is CASSTTRPANEQFF. The CDR3 coding sequence is TGTGCCAGCAGTACCACGCGGCCCGCCAATGAGCAGTTCTTC.

This chain connects TRBV10-3 to TRBJ2-1; 9 bases agree with TRBD1. V dropped 4 bases and J dropped 7; count of bases not matched to a gene: 5. The germline V gene encodes CDR1 ENHRY and CDR2 SYGVKD. CDR3 length equals 14 residues. The CDR3 DNA reads TGTGCCATCAGTGGGGACAGGGCGTCGAATGAGCAGTTCTTC. Its protein product is CAISGDRASNEQFF.

This rearrangement joins TRBV28 to TRBJ1-6; possible D gene TRBD1, 5 bases. There are 14 residues in the CDR3. Germline V gene lookup returns CDR1 MDHEN and CDR2 SYDVKM. Trimming cost V 7 bases and J 5 bases, with 12 bases left between them. For the CDR3, the DNA is TGTGCCAGCACCCCTTTGGGGCATAATTCACCCCTCCACTTT. Translated, it gives CASTPLGHNSPLHF.

The chain is built from TRBV13 and TRBJ2-7, with 9 nucleotides matching TRBD2. CDR3 length equals 16 residues. Germline CDR1 reads PRHDT; CDR2 reads FYEKMQ (reference sequence). With 5 bases clipped from V and 2 bases from J, the junction kept 10 bases outside the gene matches. The CDR3 protein is CASSARLAGETYEQYF. For the CDR3, the DNA is TGTGCCAGCAGCGCCCGTTTAGCGGGAGAAACCTACGAGCAGTACTTC.

The V and J genes are TRBV6-5 and TRBJ1-1; 7 bases line up with TRBD1. Germline loops: CDR1 MNHEY, CDR2 SVGAGI. The junction had 4 bases not matched to a gene; V was cut back by 2 bases and J by 1 base. The CDR3 extends over 15 amino acids. The CDR3 bases are TGTGCCAGCAGTTACGGAGGGACAGCGAACACTGAAGCTTTCTTT. This gives the protein CASSYGGTANTEAFF.

For the CDR3, the DNA is TGTGCCAGCAGCTCTAGCGGGAGGGACCCCAGGGGGTACAATGAGCAGTTCTTC. Translated, it gives CASSSSGRDPRGYNEQFF. The chain combines TRBV7-9 with TRBJ2-1; 12 nucleotides match TRBD2. The CDR3 consists of 18 residues. Germline CDR1 and CDR2: SEHNR and FQNEAQ (reference sequence). Trimming removed 4 bases from V and 4 bases from J; junction bases left unmatched: 11.

This clone was picked up one time. V usage is TRBV5-1 and J usage is TRBJ2-5; 8 bases map to TRBD2. Unmatched junction bases numbered 5, after V lost 4 bases and J lost 3 bases. The CDR3 has 14 residues. In germline, CDR1 is SGHRS, CDR2 YFSETQ. In DNA form, the CDR3 reads TGCGCCAGCAGCCCGGGGGGGCAGGAAGAGACCCAGTACTTC. Translating gives CASSPGGQEETQYF.

J is TRBJ2-7 and V is TRBV6-6, with 7 bases lining up with TRBD1. CDR3 length equals 15 residues. With 6 bases clipped from V and 0 bases from J, the junction kept 8 bases outside the gene matches. Germline loops: CDR1 MNHNY, CDR2 SVGAGI (reference sequence). The DNA of the CDR3 is TGTGCCAGCAGCCAGTCCGGGACAGTCTCCTACGAGCAGTACTTC. As protein: CASSQSGTVSYEQYF.

This CDR3 reads CASSQNRVAGELFF. CDR3 bases: TGCGCCAGCAGCCAGAACAGGGTCGCCGGGGAGCTGTTTTTT. The gene calls are TRBV4-1 and TRBJ2-2; perhaps TRBD1 as D (6 bases). The germline V and J ends were trimmed by 3 bases and 6 bases, with 11 bases remaining between them. Germline values: CDR1 MGHRA, CDR2 YSYEKL. The CDR3 runs 14 residues.

The chain joins TRBV5-8 to TRBJ2-5, with 12 bases aligning to TRBD2. Germline-derived CDR1 and CDR2 are SGHTS and YDEGEE. The V segment lost 4 bases and the J segment 0 bases; nucleotides outside the gene matches: 4. This CDR3 is 16 amino acids long. The CDR3 loop reads CASSLGLAGYQETQYF. The CDR3 DNA reads as TGTGCCAGCAGCCTCGGACTAGCGGGGTACCAAGAGACCCAGTACTTC.

Concerning this clone: A junction end diverges from the germline sequence, so it may reflect a read error. The gene calls are TRBV9 and TRBJ1-2, with D possibly TRBD1 on 5 matching bases. The CDR3 is 10 residues long. Germline V gene sequence: CDR1 SGDLS, CDR2 YYNGEE. The CDR3 DNA follows: TGTGCCAGCAGCGGGGGCTCTCTGGCCTTC. Translation: CASSGGSLAF.

The chain joins TRBV7-9 to TRBJ2-1; a weak D match, TRBD2 (6 bases). The V and J ends lost 8 bases and 0 bases respectively, with 11 bases between them. The CDR3 length is 14 residues. Germline loops: CDR1 SEHNR, CDR2 FQNEAQ (reference sequence). The CDR3 here is CASSGDFSYNEQFF. The CDR3 DNA reads as TGTGCCAGCTCGGGGGATTTCTCCTACAATGAGCAGTTCTTC.

This sequence joins TRBV5-5 and TRBJ1-4; a weak D match, TRBD1 (5 bases). V dropped 1 base and J dropped 5 bases, with 12 bases sitting between them. CDR1 and CDR2 (germline): SGHKS, YYEKEE (reference sequence). This CDR3 has 15 residues. The CDR3 loop reads CASSLWQGLNEKLFF. The CDR3 nucleotides read TGTGCCAGCAGCTTGTGGCAGGGCCTAAATGAAAAACTGTTTTTT.

CDR3 region: CASSQDWPGDTRTQYF. The CDR3 DNA sequence: TGCGCCAGCAGCCAAGATTGGCCAGGTGATACCCGAACCCAGTACTTC. The chain employs TRBV4-3 and TRBJ2-5; D remains ambiguous. The CDR3 totals 16 residues. Germline CDR1 LGHNA, CDR2 YSLEER. V lost 0 bases and J lost 8, with 19 bases in between.

This clone was detected only a few times. The rearrangement joins TRBV6-1 to TRBJ2-7; D may be TRBD2 (6 bases). The length of the CDR3 is 14 residues. Trimming removed 4 bases from V and 1 base from J, with 11 bases in between. Germline CDR1 MNHNS, CDR2 SASEGT. In DNA, the CDR3 is TGTGCCAGCAGTGGAGACCGGGGGTCCTACGAGCAGTACTTC. It codes for CASSGDRGSYEQYF.

The genes are TRBV6-5 and TRBJ2-7, with a weak D call TRBD1 (6 bases). This CDR3 region has 13 residues. V lost 5 bases to trimming and J lost 1 base, with 9 bases between them. The germline CDR1 and CDR2 sequences are MNHEY and SVGAGI. The CDR3 reads CASSNGQSYEQYF. CDR3 coding DNA: TGTGCCAGCAGTAACGGACAGTCCTACGAGCAGTACTTC.

The chain recombines TRBV7-9 with TRBJ2-4; 8 bases line up with TRBD1. The CDR3 consists of 19 residues. Trimming removed 4 bases from V and 1 base from J; junction bases left unmatched: 15. Germline values: CDR1 SEHNR, CDR2 FQNEAQ (reference sequence). CDR3 sequence (DNA): TGTGCCAGCAGCTCCCTCGTCTTATTGAACAGGGGGGCCAAAAACATTCAGTACTTC. Its protein product is CASSSLVLLNRGAKNIQYF.

The rearrangement links TRBV10-3 to TRBJ2-7; D remains ambiguous. The CDR3 consists of 14 residues. Germline V gives CDR1 ENHRY, CDR2 SYGVKD. V lost 4 bases, J lost 9 bases, and 19 bases lay in between. CDR3 loop: CAISAPSLGVGQYF. For the CDR3, the DNA is TGTGCCATCAGTGCCCCTAGTTTGGGTGTCGGGCAGTACTTC.

On this clone itself: Relative to the germline gene, one junction end is altered; a read error may explain this. V and J are TRBV5-1 and TRBJ2-6, with D maybe TRBD1 (6 bases). This CDR3 is 15 amino acids long. Germline CDR1 is SGHRS and CDR2 is YFSETQ. The CDR3 nucleotides read TGCGCCAGCAGTACTCAGGGGAACGGGGCCAACGGCCTGACTTTC. Amino acids: CASSTQGNGANGLTF.